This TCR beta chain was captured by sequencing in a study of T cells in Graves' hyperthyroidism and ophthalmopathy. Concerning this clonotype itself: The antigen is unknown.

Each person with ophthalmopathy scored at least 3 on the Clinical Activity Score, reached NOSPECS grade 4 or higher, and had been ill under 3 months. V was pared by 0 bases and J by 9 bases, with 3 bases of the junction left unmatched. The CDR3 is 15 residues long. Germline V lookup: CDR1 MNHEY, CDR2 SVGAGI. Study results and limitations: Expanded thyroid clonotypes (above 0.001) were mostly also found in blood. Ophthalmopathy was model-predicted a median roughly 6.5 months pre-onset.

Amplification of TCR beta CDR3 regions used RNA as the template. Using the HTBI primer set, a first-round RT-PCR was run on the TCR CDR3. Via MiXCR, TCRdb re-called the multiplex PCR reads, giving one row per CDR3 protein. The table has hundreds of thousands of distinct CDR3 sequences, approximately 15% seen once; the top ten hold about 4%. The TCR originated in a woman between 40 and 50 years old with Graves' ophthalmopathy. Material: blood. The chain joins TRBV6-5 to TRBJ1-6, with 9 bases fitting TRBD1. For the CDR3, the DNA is TGTGCCAGCAGTTACTCACAGGGGGCCGGTTCACCCCTCCACTTT. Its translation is CASSYSQGAGSPLHF.